This TCR beta chain comes out of a study of CD8+CD57+ T cells in acquired aplastic anemia. The CDR3 loop spans 18 amino acids. The germline CDR1 and CDR2 sequences are SGHRS and YFSETQ. V lost 3 bases and J lost 4; bases outside the gene matches: 14. This clonotype came up many times. The TCR beta profiling, which covered VDJ combination and CDR3 sequence, was carried out using genomic DNA as the template. TCRdb itself ran the reads through MiXCR, one entry per CDR3 protein. The repertoire holds a few hundred thousand distinct CDR3 sequences, with roughly half as singletons. This sequence originates from a human donor with severe aplastic anemia or a healthy control (not recorded which). The V gene is TRBV5-1, the J gene TRBJ2-3, with 10 bases that match TRBD2. Sequencing was performed on sorted CD4+, CD8+, or CD8+CD57+ T cells (not recorded which) from PBMCs. CDR3 loop: CASSSPNRTSGSPDTQYF. CDR3 bases: TGCGCCAGCAGCTCGCCAAACCGGACTAGCGGCTCTCCAGATACGCAGTATTTT. Complete variable domain (other parts from reference TRBV5-1 and TRBJ2-3): KAGVTQTPRYLIKTRGQQVTLSCSPISGHRSVSWYQQTPGQGLQFLFEYFSETQRNKGNFPGRFSGRQFSNSRSEMNVSTLELGDSALYLCASSSPNRTSGSPDTQYFGPGTRLTVL.